These 28 T cell receptor beta chains were all obtained from the same sample, sequenced in a study of vaccination effects on CD4 cells after COVID-19. Method: immunoSEQ multiplex PCR; TCRdb's copy keeps in-frame clones and lacks some. The sample has 30,000 to 35,000 clones; around 72% are singletons. Investigators separated out CD4+ T cells once around 10 days of culture had passed. The person was diagnosed with PCR-confirmed SARS-CoV-2 infection between March and December 2020. Of the BNT162b2 and mRNA-1273 vaccines, participants received two doses of one or the other. No antigens are known for them. Material: CD4+ T cells from PBMCs cultured without peptide, obtained after COVID-19 vaccination. Source of these receptors: a human donor who had a prior SARS-CoV-2 infection.

V gene TRBV6-2 or TRBV6-3 combines with J gene TRBJ1-2; D is uncertain. Germline assignment: CDR1 MNHEY and CDR2 SVGEGT. This CDR3 contains 12 residues. V shed 2 bases and J shed 2 bases, with 3 bases lying between them. The CDR3 DNA is TGTGCCAGCAGTTACCGGAACTATGGCTACACCTTC. Translated: CASSYRNYGYTF.

The chain links TRBV7-2 to TRBJ2-3; TRBD2 aligns across 8 bases. Losses at the gene ends were 5 bases for V and 5 bases for J; bases not matched to a gene: 15. The germline CDR1 and CDR2 sequences are SGHTA and FQGNSA. The CDR3 runs to 17 residues. The CDR3 bases are TGTGCCAGCAGCCGCCGCCCCCAGCGGGGGCCGGGAGATACGCAGTATTTT. Its protein product is CASSRRPQRGPGDTQYF.

The chain uses TRBV5-3 and TRBJ1-5; D is unclear. TRBV5-3 is classed as an ORF, of uncertain function. There are 14 residues in the CDR3. With 3 bases removed from V and 4 bases from J, the gap between germline ends came to 11 bases. The CDR3 coding sequence is TGTGCCAGAAGCTCGCGCTCGTTAAATCAGCCCCAGCATTTT. Translation gives CARSSRSLNQPQHF.

V gene TRBV5-1 combines with J gene TRBJ1-1; TRBD1 might be the D (6 bases). This CDR3 region has 16 residues. The V gene lost 0 bases and the J gene lost 0 bases, with 12 bases spanning the gap. Germline V gene lookup returns CDR1 SGHRS and CDR2 YFSETQ. For the CDR3, the DNA is TGCGCCAGCAGCTTGGGGCAGGGGACCATGAACACTGAAGCTTTCTTT. This sequence encodes CASSLGQGTMNTEAFF. Full variable domain (remainder filled in from reference TRBV5-1 and TRBJ1-1): KAGVTQTPRYLIKTRGQQVTLSCSPISGHRSVSWYQQTPGQGLQFLFEYFSETQRNKGNFPGRFSGRQFSNSRSEMNVSTLELGDSALYLCASSLGQGTMNTEAFFGQGTRLTVV.

This chain uses TRBV9 with TRBJ1-1; 7 bases map to TRBD1. This CDR3 contains 14 residues. V gave up 0 bases and J gave up 3 bases; unmatched junction bases: 2. Germline V CDR1 and CDR2: SGDLS, YYNGEE. CDR3 sequence: CASSVDQGDTEAFF. CDR3 DNA sequence: TGTGCCAGCAGCGTAGATCAGGGGGACACTGAAGCTTTCTTT. Full variable domain (missing parts from reference TRBV9 and TRBJ1-1): DSGVTQTPKHLITATGQRVTLRCSPRSGDLSVYWYQQSLDQGLQFLIQYYNGEERAKGNILERFSAQQFPDLHSELNLSSLELGDSALYFCASSVDQGDTEAFFGQGTRLTVV.

V is TRBV2 and J is TRBJ1-5; D gene uncertain. The ends were cut back, 4 bases at V and 2 bases at J, with 6 bases in the middle. The CDR3 runs 13 residues. Germline assignment: CDR1 SNHLY and CDR2 FYNNEI. CDR3 DNA sequence: TGTGCCAGCAGTGGGGGAGGCAATCAGCCCCAGCATTTT. Residues: CASSGGGNQPQHF.

This rearrangement joins TRBV5-6 to TRBJ2-5, with 13 bases matching TRBD2. Germline V gene lookup returns CDR1 SGHDT and CDR2 YYEEEE. The CDR3 extends over 17 amino acids. J was trimmed by 4 bases and V by 1 base; bases with no gene match: 7. The CDR3, as DNA: TGTGCCAGCAGCTTGTGGGTACTAGCGGGGGGGCGAGAGACCCAGTACTTC. Its translation is CASSLWVLAGGRETQYF.

This rearrangement joins TRBV7-2 to TRBJ2-3, with D unresolved. V was pared by 5 bases and J by 1 base, with 19 bases between. The CDR3 length is 17 residues. The germline V gene has CDR1 SGHTA and CDR2 FQGNSA. The CDR3 DNA follows: TGTGCCAGCAGCCCCCGGCCGGGTGGCGCGCGCACAGATACGCAGTATTTT. Translating it yields CASSPRPGGARTDTQYF.

The rearrangement links TRBV11-2 to TRBJ1-1; no firm D call. V lost 3 bases to trimming and J lost 0 bases, with 5 bases between them. This CDR3 region has 13 residues. CDR1 is SGHAT, CDR2 FQNNGV, per germline. The CDR3, as DNA: TGTGCCAGCAGCTTTGACATGAACACTGAAGCTTTCTTT. Protein product: CASSFDMNTEAFF.

This clone occurred once. V is TRBV21-1 and J is TRBJ2-4; the listed D gene, TRBD2, was not tested against the DNA. TRBV21-1 is a listed pseudogene. The CDR3 loop spans 21 amino acids. CDR3 DNA sequence: TGTGCCAGCAGGCTAAAACAGGGAATGGGTCGTAGCGGGGCGGACAAAAACATTCAGTACTTC. It translates to CASRLKQGMGRSGADKNIQYF.

The chain links TRBV7-9 to TRBJ1-2, with no clear D. The length of the CDR3 is 14 residues. Germline values: CDR1 SEHNR, CDR2 FQNEAQ (reference sequence). V lost 5 bases and J lost 4, with 14 bases in between. The chain's CDR3 is CASSLPRLGYGYTF. In DNA, the CDR3 is TGTGCCAGCAGCCTCCCCCGGCTGGGCTATGGCTACACCTTC. Using reference TRBV7-9 and TRBJ1-2 for the parts outside the CDR3, the full variable domain is DTGVSQNPRHKITKRGQNVTFRCDPISEHNRLYWYRQTLGQGPEFLTYFQNEAQLEKSRLLSDRFSAERPKGSFSTLEIQRTEQGDSAMYLCASSLPRLGYGYTFGSGTRLTVV.

The gene calls are TRBV4-3 and TRBJ1-2; D not resolved. This CDR3 is 17 amino acids long. V was shortened by 3 bases and J by 4 bases, with 21 bases between the two germline ends. Germline V gene sequence: CDR1 LGHNA, CDR2 YSLEER. CDR3 residues: CASSHLTAAPWGYGYTF. The CDR3 DNA sequence: TGCGCCAGCAGCCACCTGACGGCGGCTCCCTGGGGCTATGGCTACACCTTC.

This sequence joins TRBV19 and TRBJ1-5, with D perhaps TRBD1 (5 bases). The ends were cut back, 2 bases at V and 4 bases at J, with 9 bases in the middle. CDR1 LNHDA and CDR2 SQIVND come from the germline V gene (reference sequence). The CDR3 runs to 14 residues. The CDR3 nucleotides read TGTGCCAGTAGTATAAGTCAGGGTAATCAGCCCCAGCATTTT. Translating gives CASSISQGNQPQHF.

The rearrangement uses TRBV7-9 and TRBJ2-1; the match to TRBD2 covers 8 bases. CDR3 length equals 15 residues. From germline, CDR1 is SEHNR and CDR2 FQNEAQ (reference sequence). V trimming: 8 bases; J trimming: 2 bases; junction bases outside the gene matches: 8. The CDR3: CASAQSGSPYNEQFF. Written as DNA, the CDR3 is TGTGCCAGCGCTCAAAGCGGGAGCCCCTACAATGAGCAGTTCTTC.

The rearrangement links TRBV2 to TRBJ2-7, with TRBD2 as a possible D gene (5 bases). CDR1 and CDR2 (germline): SNHLY, FYNNEI. The CDR3 extends over 15 amino acids. V lost 0 bases and J lost 0, with 9 bases in between. The CDR3: CASSEARGSSYEQYF. CDR3 DNA: TGTGCCAGCAGTGAAGCGAGAGGGAGCTCCTACGAGCAGTACTTC.

This clone was found once. The chain employs TRBV6-5 and TRBJ1-6, with D possibly matching TRBD1 (6 bases). The CDR3 is made up of 15 amino acids. V was trimmed by 2 bases and J by 8 bases, leaving 13 bases between them. Germline CDR1 reads MNHEY; CDR2 reads SVGAGI. The CDR3 protein is CASSYVGGRDSPLHF. The CDR3 DNA sequence: TGTGCCAGCAGTTACGTTGGGGGGCGCGATTCACCCCTCCACTTT.

This clone was seen only once. V gene TRBV7-2 combines with J gene TRBJ2-6, with D maybe TRBD1 (6 bases). V was pared by 7 bases and J by 2 bases, with 15 bases between. The length of the CDR3 is 16 residues. Germline-derived CDR1 and CDR2 are SGHTA and FQGNSA. Written as DNA, the CDR3 is TGTGCCAGCACCTTGACAGGATCAACTGGGGCCAACGTCCTGACTTTC. As protein: CASTLTGSTGANVLTF.

This rearrangement joins TRBV5-4 to TRBJ2-2, with D unclear. Germline CDR1 and CDR2: SGHNT and YYREEE (reference sequence). Deletions cut 1 base from V and 4 bases from J, with 11 bases between. The CDR3 consists of 15 residues. CDR3: CASSLSSVFTGELFF. In nucleotides, the CDR3 is TGTGCCAGCAGCTTGTCAAGTGTTTTCACCGGGGAGCTGTTTTTT.

The CDR3 sequence: CASSLVGGGEETQYF. In DNA, the CDR3 is TGCGCCAGCAGCTTGGTAGGAGGGGGAGAGGAGACCCAGTACTTC. The chain uses TRBV5-1 and TRBJ2-5; the D call may be TRBD1 or TRBD2 (6 bases each). In germline, CDR1 is SGHRS, CDR2 YFSETQ. The CDR3 is 15 residues long. Trimming left V 0 bases short and J 5 bases short, with 14 bases between.

The rearrangement joins TRBV29-1 to TRBJ2-3, with 9 bases matching TRBD1. This CDR3 spans 17 amino acids. Germline V lookup: CDR1 SQVTM, CDR2 ANQGSEA. V lost 7 bases to trimming and J lost 6 bases; unmatched junction nucleotides: 20. The CDR3 reads CSAVSNSGTGLRDTQYF. For the CDR3, the DNA is TGCAGCGCAGTTTCAAATTCCGGGACAGGGCTTAGGGATACGCAGTATTTT.

This chain connects TRBV5-1 to TRBJ1-4; D call uncertain. Germline lookup yields CDR1 SGHRS and CDR2 YFSETQ. V shed 5 bases and J shed 0 bases, with 20 bases lying between them. This CDR3 is 18 amino acids long. The CDR3 DNA reads TGCGCCAGCAGGTCTCATTTTTCGACGATTGCAACTAATGAAAAACTGTTTTTT. This codes for CASRSHFSTIATNEKLFF. The variable domain in full, completed from reference TRBV5-1 and TRBJ1-4, reads KAGVTQTPRYLIKTRGQQVTLSCSPISGHRSVSWYQQTPGQGLQFLFEYFSETQRNKGNFPGRFSGRQFSNSRSEMNVSTLELGDSALYLCASRSHFSTIATNEKLFFGSGTQLSVL.

This chain links TRBV27 with TRBJ2-7; D possibly uses TRBD1 or TRBD2 (5 bases each). The CDR3 sequence is 11 residues long. CDR1 MNHEY and CDR2 SMNVEV come from the germline V gene (reference sequence). V was shortened by 8 bases and J by 6 bases, with 11 bases between the two germline ends. CDR3 DNA sequence: TGTGCCAGCCCAAGTGGGGGCGAGCAGTACTTC. Encoded protein: CASPSGGEQYF.

This rearrangement joins TRBV27 to TRBJ2-2; 8 nucleotides align to TRBD1. Germline values: CDR1 MNHEY, CDR2 SMNVEV (reference sequence). The CDR3 covers 16 residues. Germline trimming cut 3 bases from V and 7 bases from J; bases unmatched to any gene: 10. CDR3 bases: TGTGCCAGCAGTTTTGGTGGGACAGGCGCATTCGGGGAGCTGTTTTTT. This translates into CASSFGGTGAFGELFF.

This clone occurred a few times. This chain connects TRBV2 to TRBJ2-1; 7 nucleotides line up with TRBD2. The CDR3 extends over 19 amino acids. V lost 6 bases and J lost 1; bases outside the gene matches: 18. Germline V gene sequence: CDR1 SNHLY, CDR2 FYNNEI. In DNA, the CDR3 is TGTGCCAGCAGGGGTACAGGAAGGGTTGCGGGAGCTTCCTACAATGAGCAGTTCTTC. Translated, it gives CASRGTGRVAGASYNEQFF.

A single count supports this clone. The chain carries TRBV18 and TRBJ1-6; 10 bases are shared with TRBD1. Losses at the gene ends were 7 bases for V and 8 bases for J; bases not matched to a gene: 5. CDR1 is KGHSH, CDR2 LQKENI, per germline. The CDR3 has 14 amino acids. CDR3 in DNA: TGTGCCAGCTATGCGGGGACAGGGGATTCACCCCTCCACTTT. It yields the protein CASYAGTGDSPLHF.

This clone was recorded once. The V call is TRBV5-6, the J call TRBJ2-5; D uncertain. Trimming removed 3 bases at V and 0 bases at J, with 12 bases between. CDR3 length: 15 amino acids. Germline assignment: CDR1 SGHDT and CDR2 YYEEEE. CDR3 loop: CASSWGAPHQETQYF. The CDR3 DNA reads TGTGCCAGCAGCTGGGGTGCACCCCACCAAGAGACCCAGTACTTC.

The V call is TRBV5-4, the J call TRBJ1-2; TRBD1 aligns across 10 bases. CDR1 is SGHNT and CDR2 is YYREEE in the germline V gene (reference sequence). V lost 4 bases and J lost 2; bases outside the gene matches: 2. The CDR3 runs to 14 residues. As DNA, the CDR3 is TGTGCCAGCAGCCTGGACAGGGGGAACTATGGCTACACCTTC. Amino acids: CASSLDRGNYGYTF.

The chain has TRBV5-4 and TRBJ2-1; D call uncertain. The CDR3 is 15 amino acids. Trimming removed 4 bases from V and 1 base from J, with 12 bases in between. CDR1 is SGHNT, CDR2 YYREEE, per germline (reference sequence). The CDR3 DNA sequence: TGTGCCAGCAGCCTGCCCGGATTGTCCTACAATGAGCAGTTCTTC. It specifies CASSLPGLSYNEQFF.